What follows are 25 T cell receptor beta chains derived from one specimen sequenced in a study of regulatory T cells in long-lasting Graves disease. Arm-PCR of CDR3 regions with iRepertoire HTBI primers generated TCR beta libraries. TCRdb re-called the multiplex PCR reads with MiXCR, one entry per CDR3 protein. The sample lists under 800,000 distinct CDR3 sequences; around 15% were seen once. Time point given: newly diagnosed GD, antithyroid drugs for less than 3 months. There was RNA extracted from PBMCs, and the TCR library was made from it. The same specimen was also included in a second study, on T cells in Graves' hyperthyroidism and ophthalmopathy.

Sequences were derived from peripheral blood mononuclear cells (PBMCs), sampled at new diagnosis, from a patient treated with antithyroid drugs. Every receptor here comes from a woman aged 30 to 39 with Graves disease.

V is TRBV6-1 and J is TRBJ2-7; D remains ambiguous. V lost 4 bases to trimming and J lost 5 bases, with 12 bases between them. The CDR3 runs to 13 residues. From germline, CDR1 is MNHNS and CDR2 SASEGT. The CDR3 is CASSVTILHEQYF. In nucleotides, the CDR3 is TGTGCCAGCAGTGTGACAATTCTCCACGAGCAGTACTTC.

The table lists this clonotype with many counts. This chain uses TRBV7-8 with TRBJ1-1; a possible D gene is TRBD1 (6 bases). CDR1 and CDR2 (germline): SGHVS, FQNEAQ. The V and J ends lost 5 bases and 9 bases respectively, with 13 bases between them. The CDR3 sequence is 12 residues long. The CDR3 region has the DNA TGTGCCAGCAGCCGGACAGAAAATAAAGCTTTCTTT. Translation: CASSRTENKAFF.

Many counts were recorded for this clonotype. The chain combines TRBV7-2 with TRBJ2-1, with 8 bases matching TRBD2. The V and J ends lost 5 bases and 7 bases, in that order; junction bases with no gene match: 10. Per the germline V gene, CDR1 is SGHTA and CDR2 is FQGNSA. The CDR3 consists of 15 residues. The DNA of the CDR3 is TGTGCCAGCAGCCCGACCGGACTAGCAAGGAATGAGCAGTTCTTC. This sequence encodes CASSPTGLARNEQFF.

A remark on this clonotype: This clone may be a read error of a much larger clone one base away. The chain recombines TRBV11-3 with TRBJ1-4; D is undetermined. In germline, CDR1 is SGHNT, CDR2 YENEEA. The CDR3 runs 13 residues. The CDR3: CVSSSVMVEKLFF. The CDR3 DNA follows: TGTGTCAGCAGCAGCGTTATGGTTGAAAAACTGTTTTTT.

The sample holds many counts of this clonotype. The chain combines TRBV11-2 with TRBJ1-1; D uncertain. The CDR3 runs 11 residues. The V end was cut by 0 bases, the J end by 12 bases, with 8 bases between. The V gene's germline CDR1 is SGHAT and CDR2 FQNNGV. As DNA, the CDR3 is TGTGCCAGCAGCTTAGATCTTAAGACTTTCTTT. Protein sequence: CASSLDLKTFF.

This clonotype was detected only a few times. V gene TRBV7-9 combines with J gene TRBJ2-3, with 11 positions matching TRBD1. The CDR3 is made up of 14 amino acids. CDR1 SEHNR and CDR2 FQNEAQ come from the germline V gene (reference sequence). Trimming removed 5 bases from V and 5 bases from J; junction bases left unmatched: 3. The CDR3 region is CASSAGQGVDTQYF. The CDR3 coding sequence is TGTGCCAGCAGCGCGGGACAGGGGGTAGATACGCAGTATTTT.

As for this clonotype: This may arise from a read error, as a much more abundant clone is one base away. This sequence joins TRBV2 and TRBJ2-5; 10 bases match TRBD2. Germline values: CDR1 SNHLY, CDR2 FYNNEI. Trimming at V came to 7 bases and at J to 9 bases, leaving 11 bases not matched to a gene. The CDR3 is 14 residues long. The CDR3 DNA sequence: TGTGCCAGCACTCTAGCGGGAGTAGAGGAGGCCCAGTACTTC. This codes for CASTLAGVEEAQYF.

The chain recombines TRBV27 with TRBJ2-1, with 16 nucleotides matching TRBD2. The germline CDR1 and CDR2 sequences are MNHEY and SMNVEV (reference sequence). V dropped 5 bases and J dropped 7; count of bases not matched to a gene: 14. The CDR3 is made up of 19 amino acids. CDR3 in amino acids: CASSAPGTSGGGLFNEQFF. The CDR3 nucleotides read TGTGCCAGCAGTGCTCCCGGGACTAGCGGGGGGGGACTGTTTAATGAGCAGTTCTTC.

This clonotype appeared many times. The chain links TRBV3-1 to TRBJ1-1; D call uncertain. V lost 1 base, J lost 6 bases, and 15 bases lay in between. The CDR3 totals 15 residues. CDR1 is LGHDT, CDR2 YNNKEL, per germline (reference sequence). The CDR3 bases are TGTGCCAGCAGCCAAGGGCGCGCGATGTTCTCTGAAGCTTTCTTT. Its translation: CASSQGRAMFSEAFF.

The chain couples TRBV12-3 or TRBV12-4 to TRBJ1-1, with D perhaps matching TRBD1 (5 bases). V lost 6 bases and J 7 bases, leaving 18 bases between the germline ends. The CDR3 contains 14 residues. CDR3 loop: CASRSTVPGSEAFF. CDR3 sequence (DNA): TGTGCCAGCAGATCCACAGTTCCAGGGAGTGAAGCTTTCTTT.

Ten or more counts support this clonotype. A read error may produce the germline difference seen at one junction end. The gene calls are TRBV11-3 and TRBJ2-1, with D hard to call. Per the germline V gene, CDR1 is SGHNT and CDR2 is YENEEA. This CDR3 comprises 15 residues. The CDR3 DNA reads TGTGCCAGCAGCTTAGGACTTTCCTCCTCCAATGAGCAGTTCTTC. This gives the protein CASSLGLSSSNEQFF. Filled out from reference TRBV11-3 and TRBJ2-1, the complete variable domain reads EAGVVQSPRYKIIEKKQPVAFWCNPISGHNTLYWYLQNLGQGPELLIRYENEEAVDDSQLPKDRFSAERLKGVDSTLKIQPAELGDSAVYLCASSLGLSSSNEQFFGPGTRLTVL.

The chain employs TRBV12-3 or TRBV12-4 and TRBJ2-7; TRBD1 is a possible D gene (5 bases). The CDR3 covers 13 residues. The germline V and J ends were trimmed by 3 bases and 4 bases, with 10 bases remaining between them. The CDR3 spells CASSFDRPYEQYF. The CDR3 region has the DNA TGTGCCAGCAGTTTCGACAGACCGTACGAGCAGTACTTC.

A few counts support this clonotype. The chain has TRBV5-1 and TRBJ1-1; D perhaps matches TRBD1 (5 bases). Germline V gene data show CDR1 as SGHRS and CDR2 as YFSETQ. This CDR3 is built from 16 residues. V lost 4 bases and J lost 1, with 17 bases in between. CDR3: CASSPRSGGTNTEAFF. Written as DNA, the CDR3 is TGCGCCAGCAGCCCGCGGTCCGGGGGGACGAACACTGAAGCTTTCTTT.

This clonotype was seen a handful of times. This chain joins TRBV7-9 and TRBJ2-5; possible D gene TRBD2, 6 bases. Germline V gene lookup returns CDR1 SEHNR and CDR2 FQNEAQ (reference sequence). The V and J ends lost 1 base and 5 bases respectively, with 20 bases between them. The CDR3 consists of 17 residues. The CDR3 protein is CASSLVRGTGGLETQYF. CDR3 sequence (DNA): TGTGCCAGCAGCTTAGTGCGGGGTACTGGAGGGTTGGAGACCCAGTACTTC.

This clonotype came up many times. The chain uses TRBV7-2 and TRBJ2-4; D gene ambiguous. This CDR3 comprises 14 residues. V dropped 5 bases and J dropped 0 bases, with 8 bases sitting between them. Looked up from germline, CDR1 is SGHTA and CDR2 is FQGNSA. The CDR3 DNA follows: TGTGCCAGCAGCCCGCAAGGAGCCAAAAACATTCAGTACTTC. Encoded protein: CASSPQGAKNIQYF.

This clonotype was seen a few times. This sequence joins TRBV18 and TRBJ2-1; D gene ambiguous. Germline V gives CDR1 KGHSH, CDR2 LQKENI. CDR3 size: 14 residues. V dropped 3 bases and J dropped 2 bases, with 8 bases sitting between them. CDR3 nucleotides: TGTGCCAGCTCACCCGGGCCTGCCTACAATGAGCAGTTCTTC. Amino acids: CASSPGPAYNEQFF.

This clonotype was found many times. The rearrangement joins TRBV29-1 to TRBJ2-3; D is perhaps TRBD1 or TRBD2 (7 bases each). V lost 5 bases and J lost 4, with 16 bases in between. Germline V gene data show CDR1 as SQVTM and CDR2 as ANQGSEA. The CDR3 spans 14 residues. In DNA, the CDR3 is TGCAGCGTTTGGACGGGGAGGGGGCCAGATACGCAGTATTTT. This gives the protein CSVWTGRGPDTQYF.

This clonotype appeared a few times. This chain joins TRBV10-2 and TRBJ1-3; D is ambiguous. The V gene lost 2 bases and the J gene lost 2 bases, with 10 bases spanning the gap. This CDR3 is 15 amino acids long. Looked up from germline, CDR1 is WSHSY and CDR2 is SAAADI. The CDR3 sequence: CASSESGPTGNTIYF. In DNA, the CDR3 is TGCGCCAGCAGTGAGAGTGGGCCCACTGGAAACACCATATATTTT.

This clonotype has ten or more counts. The chain recombines TRBV3-1 with TRBJ2-7, with 11 nucleotides matching TRBD1. This CDR3 spans 14 amino acids. V shed 6 bases, J shed 3 bases, and the junction held 4 bases outside the gene matches. CDR1 is LGHDT, CDR2 YNNKEL, per germline (reference sequence). DNA of the CDR3: TGTGCCAGCAGGACCGGGACAGGGGGCTACGAGCAGTACTTC. Protein sequence: CASRTGTGGYEQYF.

This clonotype was picked up a small number of times. CDR3 amino acids: CASSETLFGEQYF. Here the CDR3 DNA reads TGTGCCAGCAGTGAGACTTTATTCGGGGAGCAGTACTTC. This chain links TRBV6-1 with TRBJ2-7; D remains unclear. V lost 3 bases, J lost 7 bases, and 13 bases lay in between. CDR1 MNHNS and CDR2 SASEGT come from the germline V gene. CDR3 size: 13 residues.

The V call is TRBV4-2, the J call TRBJ2-5, with 12 bases fitting TRBD2. The germline V gene has CDR1 LGHNA and CDR2 YNFKEQ. The CDR3 is 19 amino acids. The junction had 13 bases not matched to a gene; V was cut back by 0 bases and J by 5 bases. CDR3 bases: TGTGCCAGCAGCCAAGAGCGACTAGCGGGAGTAGGGTACGGGGAGACCCAGTACTTC. As protein: CASSQERLAGVGYGETQYF.

Comments on this clonotype: A much larger clone lies one base from this, so it may be a read error. This is likely a read error, given that the CDR3 carries no conserved phenylalanine or tryptophan at its end. V usage is TRBV6-1 and J usage is TRBJ2-7, with D possibly being TRBD2 (5 bases). CDR1 is MNHNS and CDR2 is SASEGT in the germline V gene. V was trimmed by 6 bases and J by 3 bases, leaving 9 bases between them. This CDR3 has 12 amino acids. The CDR3 sequence is CASRHEGYEQYI. The CDR3 DNA sequence: TGTGCCAGCAGACACGAGGGCTACGAGCAGTACATC.

This clonotype was detected a few times. The V and J genes are TRBV9 and TRBJ2-2, with D perhaps TRBD2 (6 bases). Germline CDR1 SGDLS, CDR2 YYNGEE. This CDR3 is built from 17 residues. Trimming cost V 4 bases and J 7 bases, with 23 bases left between them. The CDR3 is CASSPQGRGSGGGELFF. CDR3 in DNA: TGTGCCAGCAGCCCCCAAGGTCGGGGGAGTGGGGGCGGGGAGCTGTTTTTT.

The chain recombines TRBV20-1 with TRBJ2-7; 7 nucleotides match TRBD2. Germline V CDR1 and CDR2: DFQATT, SNEGSKA (reference sequence). V trimming: 7 bases; J trimming: 0 bases; junction bases outside the gene matches: 6. This CDR3 is built from 13 residues. CDR3: CSVYGRSSYEQYF. The CDR3 DNA follows: TGCAGTGTCTACGGGAGGAGCTCCTACGAGCAGTACTTC.

This clonotype showed up just a few times. This chain connects TRBV7-9 to TRBJ1-4; D is uncertain. Trimming removed 5 bases from V and 2 bases from J, with 18 bases in between. The CDR3 sequence is 17 residues long. From germline, CDR1 is SEHNR and CDR2 FQNEAQ (reference sequence). This chain's CDR3 is CASSPPREGPTNEKLFF. DNA for the CDR3: TGTGCCAGCAGCCCCCCCCGAGAGGGTCCGACTAATGAAAAACTGTTTTTT.